This entry is about one TCR beta chain. Antigen specificity is unknown. These data originate in a study of CD8 T cells in ankylosing spondylitis. Whole-study findings and limits: Disease-associated clones were CD8+ and fairly uncommon in peripheral blood.

TCRdb reprocessed the 5' RACE reads via MiXCR and lists one record per CDR3 protein. Of fewer than 250,000 distinct CDR3 sequences in the sample, around 24% were seen once. Germline V CDR1 and CDR2: DFQATT, SNEGSKA (reference sequence). The V end was cut by 4 bases, the J end by 1 base, with 14 bases between. This CDR3 spans 15 amino acids. The source is a male donor with ankylosing spondylitis or in good health (not recorded which). The chain links TRBV20-1 to TRBJ1-5; D may be TRBD1 (6 bases). Source material: blood, either unsorted or a sorted T cell fraction (not recorded which). DNA of the CDR3: TGCAGTGCTACCCGCGGGGACAAAAGCAATCAGCCCCAGCATTTT. Its translation: CSATRGDKSNQPQHF.